A single sample is the source of the 16 T cell receptor beta chains below, sequenced in a study of beta chain features in type 1 diabetes. cDNA synthesis used the whole RNA isolate, giving expressed TCRB sequences. The data were produced by immunoSEQ multiplex PCR, yet TCRdb's version contains in-frame clones alone and is incomplete. Of under 900,000 clones listed, about a sixth were seen once; the top ten hold 0.023%. The sequencing sample was made of naive CD4+ T cells from blood. All receptors derive from a woman in her late teens or twenties in good health.

This clone was counted only a few times. V is TRBV10-3 and J is TRBJ2-3; 9 bases map to TRBD2. Germline V gives CDR1 ENHRY, CDR2 SYGVKD. V gave up 4 bases and J gave up 3 bases; unmatched junction bases: 8. The CDR3 has 16 residues. This chain's CDR3 is CAISGMTSGRTDTQYF. The CDR3 nucleotides are TGTGCCATCAGTGGTATGACTAGCGGTCGGACAGATACGCAGTATTTT.

The chain recombines TRBV28 with TRBJ2-3, with D unclear. Germline V gene lookup returns CDR1 MDHEN and CDR2 SYDVKM. This CDR3 contains 13 residues. V was pared by 6 bases and J by 3 bases, with 10 bases between. The DNA of the CDR3 is TGTGCCAGCAGCCGCGGTCCGACAGATACGCAGTATTTT. Translating gives CASSRGPTDTQYF.

Details on this clone: In the same sample, other DNA sequences code for this CDR3. The V and J genes are TRBV18 and TRBJ2-1, with D uncertain. Between the trimmed V and J ends, which lost 3 bases and 7 bases, there was a span of 4 bases. The CDR3 is 11 amino acids. From germline, CDR1 is KGHSH and CDR2 LQKENI. CDR3 sequence: CASSPENEQFF. For the CDR3, the DNA is TGTGCCAGCTCACCTGAGAATGAGCAGTTCTTC. Looking up the rest from reference TRBV18 and TRBJ2-1 gives the full variable domain: NAGVMQNPRHLVRRRGQEARLRCSPMKGHSHVYWYRQLPEEGLKFMVYLQKENIIDESGMPKERFSAEFPKEGPSILRIQQVVRGDSAAYFCASSPENEQFFGPGTRLTVL.

The rearrangement uses TRBV28 and TRBJ2-3, with 10 bases matching TRBD2. Germline CDR1 MDHEN, CDR2 SYDVKM. V lost 6 bases to trimming and J lost 2 bases; unmatched junction nucleotides: 5. CDR3 length: 15 residues. CDR3 residues: CASSVAGGLTDTQYF. The CDR3 DNA follows: TGTGCCAGCAGCGTAGCGGGAGGTCTCACAGATACGCAGTATTTT.

This clone has just a few counts. The genes are TRBV6-1 and TRBJ1-6; D gene unclear. CDR1 MNHNS and CDR2 SASEGT come from the germline V gene. Between the trimmed V and J ends, which lost 9 bases and 6 bases, there was a span of 15 bases. The CDR3 has 14 amino acids. The CDR3 here is CASDWTESNSPLHF. The CDR3 DNA follows: TGTGCCAGTGATTGGACGGAAAGTAATTCACCCCTCCACTTT.

This clone was seen a handful of times. The chain employs TRBV4-3 and TRBJ2-5; tentatively, D is TRBD1 (5 bases). V shed 0 bases and J shed 5 bases, with 13 bases lying between them. The CDR3 totals 15 residues. Germline V CDR1 and CDR2: LGHNA, YSLEER. Here the CDR3 DNA reads TGCGCCAGCAGCCAAGATTGGGGCTTACGGGAGACCCAGTACTTC. Protein product: CASSQDWGLRETQYF.

The genes are TRBV2 and TRBJ1-1; D is uncertain. The CDR3 is made up of 17 amino acids. V lost 6 bases and J lost 1, with 21 bases in between. Germline V CDR1 and CDR2: SNHLY, FYNNEI. The CDR3 DNA sequence: TGTGCCAGCAGCATCCCGGGCCCTAAACTTAAGAACACTGAAGCTTTCTTT. Its translation: CASSIPGPKLKNTEAFF.

This clone was counted a few times. This chain joins TRBV6-5 and TRBJ1-4, with D tentatively TRBD1 (6 bases). V was clipped by 4 bases and J by 10 bases, with 19 bases between them. In germline, CDR1 is MNHEY, CDR2 SVGAGI. The CDR3 extends over 15 amino acids. The CDR3 DNA sequence: TGTGCCAGCAGTTTGGACAGCGGGCTTGGTCGAAAACTGTTTTTT. It specifies CASSLDSGLGRKLFF.

This clone has a handful of counts. The chain uses TRBV10-3 and TRBJ2-6; no reliable D call. The germline CDR1 and CDR2 sequences are ENHRY and SYGVKD. The CDR3 is made up of 16 amino acids. The V and J ends lost 6 bases and 1 base respectively, with 13 bases between them. CDR3 sequence: CAISALPGSGANVLTF. As DNA, the CDR3 is TGTGCCATCAGCGCCCTCCCTGGATCTGGGGCCAACGTCCTGACTTTC.

The chain joins TRBV27 to TRBJ1-2; 7 positions agree with TRBD1. This CDR3 comprises 15 residues. The J segment lost 4 bases and the V segment lost 3 bases, leaving 8 bases of the junction unmatched. Per the germline V gene, CDR1 is MNHEY and CDR2 is SMNVEV (reference sequence). CDR3 sequence reads: CASSLAAGTVYGYTF. The DNA of the CDR3 is TGTGCCAGCAGTTTGGCAGCCGGGACAGTCTATGGCTACACCTTC.

This clone was counted many times. At one end, the junction sequence differs from germline, possibly due to a read error. V is TRBV13 and J is TRBJ2-7, with no clear D. This CDR3 region has 12 residues. Looked up from germline, CDR1 is PRHDT and CDR2 is FYEKMQ (reference sequence). DNA for the CDR3: TGTGCCAGCAGTGGTGGCTCCAACGAGCAGTACTTC. Translated, it gives CASSGGSNEQYF.

The V and J genes are TRBV2 and TRBJ1-2; D is ambiguous. Germline CDR1 SNHLY, CDR2 FYNNEI. This CDR3 comprises 14 residues. V dropped 5 bases and J dropped 6 bases, with 16 bases sitting between them. CDR3 amino acids: CASSSAPGGHGYTF. The CDR3 bases are TGTGCCAGCAGTTCAGCGCCCGGCGGGCATGGCTACACCTTC.

This clone came up a few times. V gene TRBV11-1 combines with J gene TRBJ2-1; D call uncertain. Germline values: CDR1 SGHAT, CDR2 FQDESV (reference sequence). Trimming took 5 bases from V and 7 from J, leaving 12 bases between them. The CDR3 covers 13 residues. CDR3 in amino acids: CASSPRVENEQFF. The DNA for the CDR3 is TGTGCCAGCAGCCCACGAGTAGAAAATGAGCAGTTCTTC. Complete variable domain (other parts from reference TRBV11-1 and TRBJ2-1): EAEVAQSPRYKITEKSQAVAFWCDPISGHATLYWYRQILGQGPELLVQFQDESVVDDSQLPKDRFSAERLKGVDSTLKIQPAELGDSAMYLCASSPRVENEQFFGPGTRLTVL.

This clone has just a few counts. The J gene is TRBJ1-1, the V gene TRBV27; 7 bases match TRBD1. The CDR3 runs 14 residues. V trimming: 5 bases; J trimming: 6 bases; junction bases outside the gene matches: 9. Germline loops: CDR1 MNHEY, CDR2 SMNVEV (reference sequence). The CDR3 nucleotides are TGTGCCAGCAGTCCGCTTGACAGGGTGGCTGAAGCTTTCTTT. It is translated as CASSPLDRVAEAFF.

The CDR3 reads CASSPYTGEAFF. The CDR3 DNA follows: TGTGCCAGCAGCCCCTATACAGGAGAAGCTTTCTTT. This sequence joins TRBV7-9 and TRBJ1-1, with a weak D call TRBD1 (5 bases). The CDR3 has 12 amino acids. Looked up from germline, CDR1 is SEHNR and CDR2 is FQNEAQ (reference sequence). Trimming removed 5 bases from V and 8 bases from J, with 12 bases in between.

This clone was detected only a few times. The chain recombines TRBV7-3 with TRBJ2-1, with a possible D match to TRBD1 (5 bases). The length of the CDR3 is 13 residues. V was shortened by 3 bases and J by 2 bases, with 5 bases between the two germline ends. Germline CDR1 and CDR2: SGHTA and FQGTGA. CDR3: CASSLGPYNEQFF. The DNA for the CDR3 is TGTGCCAGCAGCTTGGGGCCCTACAATGAGCAGTTCTTC.